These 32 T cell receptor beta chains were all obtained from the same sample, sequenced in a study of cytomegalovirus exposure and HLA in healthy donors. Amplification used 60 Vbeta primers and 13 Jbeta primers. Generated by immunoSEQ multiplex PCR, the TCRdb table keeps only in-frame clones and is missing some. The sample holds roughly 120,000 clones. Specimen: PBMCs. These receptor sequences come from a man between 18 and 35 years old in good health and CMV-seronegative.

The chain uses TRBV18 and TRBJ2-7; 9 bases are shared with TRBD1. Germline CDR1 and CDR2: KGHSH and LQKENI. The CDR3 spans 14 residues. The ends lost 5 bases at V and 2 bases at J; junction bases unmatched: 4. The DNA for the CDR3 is TGTGCCAGCTCATCCGGGACAGGGACCTACGAGCAGTACTTC. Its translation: CASSSGTGTYEQYF.

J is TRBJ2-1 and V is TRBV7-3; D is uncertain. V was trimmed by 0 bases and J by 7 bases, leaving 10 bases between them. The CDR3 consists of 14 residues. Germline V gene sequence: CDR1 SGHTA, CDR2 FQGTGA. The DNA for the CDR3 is TGTGCCAGCAGCTTAACGCGGCCCCCAAATGAGCAGTTCTTC. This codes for CASSLTRPPNEQFF.

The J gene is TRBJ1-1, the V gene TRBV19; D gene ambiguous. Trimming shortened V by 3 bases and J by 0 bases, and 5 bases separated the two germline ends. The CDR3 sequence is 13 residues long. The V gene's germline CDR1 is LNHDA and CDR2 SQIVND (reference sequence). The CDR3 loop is CASSMFLNTEAFF. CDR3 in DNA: TGTGCCAGTAGTATGTTCTTGAACACTGAAGCTTTCTTT.

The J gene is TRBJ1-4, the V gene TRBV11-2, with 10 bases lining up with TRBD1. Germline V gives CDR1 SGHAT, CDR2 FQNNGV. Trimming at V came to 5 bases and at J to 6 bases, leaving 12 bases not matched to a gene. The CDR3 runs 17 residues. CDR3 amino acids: CASSPAPPGQGYEKLFF. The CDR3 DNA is TGTGCCAGCAGCCCAGCCCCGCCGGGACAGGGGTATGAAAAACTGTTTTTT.

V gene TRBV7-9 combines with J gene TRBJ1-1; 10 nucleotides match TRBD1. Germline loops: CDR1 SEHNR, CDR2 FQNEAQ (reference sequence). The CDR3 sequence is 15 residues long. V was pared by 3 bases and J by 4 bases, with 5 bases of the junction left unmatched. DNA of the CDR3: TGTGCCAGCAGCTTTAGACAGGGGGCCCTCACTGAAGCTTTCTTT. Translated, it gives CASSFRQGALTEAFF.

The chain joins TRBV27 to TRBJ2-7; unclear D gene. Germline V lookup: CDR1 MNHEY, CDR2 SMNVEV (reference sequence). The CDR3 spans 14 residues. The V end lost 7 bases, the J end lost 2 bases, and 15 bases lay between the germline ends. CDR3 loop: CASNPGQSPYEQYF. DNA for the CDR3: TGTGCCAGCAATCCGGGTCAAAGCCCCTACGAGCAGTACTTC.

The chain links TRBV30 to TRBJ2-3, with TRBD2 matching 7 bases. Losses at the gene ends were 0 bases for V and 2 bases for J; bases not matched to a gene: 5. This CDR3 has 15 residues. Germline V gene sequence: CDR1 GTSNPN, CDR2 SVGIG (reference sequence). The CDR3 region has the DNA TGTGCCTGGAGTGTATACGCGGGAGTCACAGATACGCAGTATTTT. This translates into CAWSVYAGVTDTQYF.

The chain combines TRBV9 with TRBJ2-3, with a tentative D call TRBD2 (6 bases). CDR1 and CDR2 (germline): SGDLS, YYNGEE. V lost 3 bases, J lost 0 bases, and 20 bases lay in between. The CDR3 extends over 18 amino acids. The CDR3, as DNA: TGTGCCAGCAGCGCCTTCCTCCCTTTCGGGAGTAGCACAGATACGCAGTATTTT. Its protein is CASSAFLPFGSSTDTQYF.

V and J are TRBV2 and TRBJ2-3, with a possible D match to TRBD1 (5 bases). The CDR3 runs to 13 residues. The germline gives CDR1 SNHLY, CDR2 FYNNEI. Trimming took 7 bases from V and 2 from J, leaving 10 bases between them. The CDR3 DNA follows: TGTGCCAGCACTTCGACAGACACAGATACGCAGTATTTT. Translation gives CASTSTDTDTQYF. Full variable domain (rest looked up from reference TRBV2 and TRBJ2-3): EPEVTQTPSHQVTQMGQEVILRCVPISNHLYFYWYRQILGQKVEFLVSFYNNEISEKSEIFDDQFSVERPDGSNFTLKIRSTKLEDSAMYFCASTSTDTDTQYFGPGTRLTVL.

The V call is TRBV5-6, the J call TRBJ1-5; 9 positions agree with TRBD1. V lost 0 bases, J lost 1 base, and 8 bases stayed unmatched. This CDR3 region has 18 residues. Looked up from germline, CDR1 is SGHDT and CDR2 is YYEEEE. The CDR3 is CASSLGLGTGWSNQPQHF. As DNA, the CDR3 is TGTGCCAGCAGCTTGGGTCTCGGGACAGGGTGGAGCAATCAGCCCCAGCATTTT. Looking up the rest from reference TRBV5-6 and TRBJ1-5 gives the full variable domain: DAGVTQSPTHLIKTRGQQVTLRCSPKSGHDTVSWYQQALGQGPQFIFQYYEEEERQRGNFPDRFSGHQFPNYSSELNVNALLLGDSALYLCASSLGLGTGWSNQPQHFGDGTRLSIL.

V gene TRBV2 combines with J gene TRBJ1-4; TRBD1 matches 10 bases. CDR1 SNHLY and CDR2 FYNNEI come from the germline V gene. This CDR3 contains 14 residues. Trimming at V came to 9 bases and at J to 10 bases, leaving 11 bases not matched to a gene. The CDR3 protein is CASGTGDNWGKLFF. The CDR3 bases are TGTGCCAGTGGGACAGGGGATAACTGGGGAAAACTGTTTTTT.

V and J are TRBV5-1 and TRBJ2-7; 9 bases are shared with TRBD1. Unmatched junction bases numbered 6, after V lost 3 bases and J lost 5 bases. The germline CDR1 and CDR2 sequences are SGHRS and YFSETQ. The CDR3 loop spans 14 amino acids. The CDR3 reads CASSSGTGIDEQYF. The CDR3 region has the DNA TGCGCCAGCAGCTCCGGGACAGGGATCGACGAGCAGTACTTC.

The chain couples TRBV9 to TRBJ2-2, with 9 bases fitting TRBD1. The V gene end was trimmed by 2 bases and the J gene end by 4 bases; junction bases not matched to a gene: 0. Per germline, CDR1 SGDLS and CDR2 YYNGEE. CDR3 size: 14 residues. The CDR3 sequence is CASSVDRGTGELFF. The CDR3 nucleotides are TGTGCCAGCAGCGTGGACAGGGGCACCGGGGAGCTGTTTTTT.

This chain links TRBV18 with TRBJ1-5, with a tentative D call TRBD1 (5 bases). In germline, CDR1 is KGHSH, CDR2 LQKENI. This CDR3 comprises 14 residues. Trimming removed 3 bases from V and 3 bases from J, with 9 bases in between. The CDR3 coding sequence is TGTGCCAGCTCACCGGTCAGGGACAATCAGCCCCAGCATTTT. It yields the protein CASSPVRDNQPQHF.

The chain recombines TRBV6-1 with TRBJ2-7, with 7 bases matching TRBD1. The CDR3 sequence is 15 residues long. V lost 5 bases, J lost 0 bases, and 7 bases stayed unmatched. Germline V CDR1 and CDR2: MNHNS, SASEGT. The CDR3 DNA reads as TGTGCCAGCAGTACCGGGACAGCCCTCTCCTACGAGCAGTACTTC. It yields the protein CASSTGTALSYEQYF.

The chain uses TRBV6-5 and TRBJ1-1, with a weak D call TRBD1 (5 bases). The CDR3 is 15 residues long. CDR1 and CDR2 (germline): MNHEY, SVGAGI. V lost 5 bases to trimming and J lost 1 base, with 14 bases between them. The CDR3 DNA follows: TGTGCCAGCAGTATGCCCGGGGGTCGGAACACTGAAGCTTTCTTT. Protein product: CASSMPGGRNTEAFF.

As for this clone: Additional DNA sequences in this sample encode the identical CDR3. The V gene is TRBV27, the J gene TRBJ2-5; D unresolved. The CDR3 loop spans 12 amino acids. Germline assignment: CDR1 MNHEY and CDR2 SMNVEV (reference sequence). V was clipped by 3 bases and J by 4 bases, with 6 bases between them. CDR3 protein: CASSFRGETQYF. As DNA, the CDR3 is TGTGCCAGCAGTTTTCGCGGAGAGACCCAGTACTTC.

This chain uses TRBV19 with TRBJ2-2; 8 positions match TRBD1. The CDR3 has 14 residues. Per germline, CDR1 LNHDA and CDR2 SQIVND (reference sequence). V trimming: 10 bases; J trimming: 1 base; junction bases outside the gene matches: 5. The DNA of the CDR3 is TGTGCCATACTGGACAGGGAGAACACCGGGGAGCTGTTTTTT. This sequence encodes CAILDRENTGELFF.

The CDR3 sequence is CASSLMTALGRPQHF. The DNA of the CDR3 is TGTGCCAGCAGCTTAATGACAGCTCTAGGTAGGCCCCAGCATTTT. The chain has TRBV7-2 and TRBJ1-5, with D possibly matching TRBD1 (5 bases). In germline, CDR1 is SGHTA, CDR2 FQGNSA. The germline V and J ends were trimmed by 2 bases and 9 bases, with 17 bases remaining between them. The CDR3 runs to 15 residues. Combining the CDR3 with reference TRBV7-2 and TRBJ1-5 gives the whole variable domain GAGVSQSPSNKVTEKGKDVELRCDPISGHTALYWYRQSLGQGLEFLIYFQGNSAPDKSGLPSDRFSAERTGGSVSTLTIQRTQQEDSAVYLCASSLMTALGRPQHFGDGTRLSIL.

CDR3 sequence reads: CAWSVLGGAGQPQHF. The DNA of the CDR3 is TGTGCCTGGAGTGTTTTAGGAGGGGCCGGTCAGCCCCAGCATTTT. The chain uses TRBV30 and TRBJ1-5; tentatively, D is TRBD1 (5 bases). Germline V CDR1 and CDR2: GTSNPN, SVGIG (reference sequence). The CDR3 has 15 residues. The V and J ends lost 0 bases and 6 bases respectively, with 15 bases between them.

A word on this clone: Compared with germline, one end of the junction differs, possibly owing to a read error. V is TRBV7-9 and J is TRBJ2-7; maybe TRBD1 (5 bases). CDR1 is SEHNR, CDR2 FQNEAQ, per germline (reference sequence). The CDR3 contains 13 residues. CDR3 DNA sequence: TGTGCCAGCAGTTTAGCCCAGGGCCCGGAGCAGTACTTC. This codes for CASSLAQGPEQYF. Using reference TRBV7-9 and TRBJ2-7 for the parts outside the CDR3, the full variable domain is DTGVSQNPRHKITKRGQNVTFRCDPISEHNRLYWYRQTLGQGPEFLTYFQNEAQLEKSRLLSDRFSAERPKGSFSTLEIQRTEQGDSAMYLCASSLAQGPEQYFGPGTRLTVT.

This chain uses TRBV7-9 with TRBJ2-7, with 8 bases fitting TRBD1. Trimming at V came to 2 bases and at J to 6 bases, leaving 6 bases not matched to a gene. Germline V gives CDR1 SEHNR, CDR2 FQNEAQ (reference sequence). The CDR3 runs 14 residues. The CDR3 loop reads CASSLSQGVSEQYF. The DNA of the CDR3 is TGTGCCAGCAGCTTATCACAGGGGGTAAGCGAGCAGTACTTC.

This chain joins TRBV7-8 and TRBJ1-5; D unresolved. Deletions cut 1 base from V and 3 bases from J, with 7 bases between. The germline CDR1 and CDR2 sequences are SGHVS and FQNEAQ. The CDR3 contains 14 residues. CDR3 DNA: TGTGCCAGCAGCTTAGGCGACACCAATCAGCCCCAGCATTTT. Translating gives CASSLGDTNQPQHF.

Here the CDR3 reads CAISEFKGLPTEAFF. The DNA of the CDR3 is TGTGCCATCAGTGAGTTTAAGGGGCTCCCCACTGAAGCTTTCTTT. The rearrangement uses TRBV10-3 and TRBJ1-1; the D gene is possibly TRBD1 (5 bases). The germline gives CDR1 ENHRY, CDR2 SYGVKD. With 1 base removed from V and 4 bases from J, the gap between germline ends came to 13 bases. This CDR3 contains 15 residues.

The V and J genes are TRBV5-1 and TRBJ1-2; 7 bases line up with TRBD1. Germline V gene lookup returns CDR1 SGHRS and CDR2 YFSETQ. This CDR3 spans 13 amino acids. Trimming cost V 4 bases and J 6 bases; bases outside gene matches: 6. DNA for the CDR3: TGCGCCAGCAGCGTCCGACAGGGAGATGGCTACACCTTC. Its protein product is CASSVRQGDGYTF.

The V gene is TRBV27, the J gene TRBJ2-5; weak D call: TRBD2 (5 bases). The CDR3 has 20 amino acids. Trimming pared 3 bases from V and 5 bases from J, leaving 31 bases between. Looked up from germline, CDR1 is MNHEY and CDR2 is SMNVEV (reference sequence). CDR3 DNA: TGTGCCAGCAGTTTGCAAAGGGCGGCGGGTACTGCTAATTTCGGCGAGACCCAGTACTTC. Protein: CASSLQRAAGTANFGETQYF.

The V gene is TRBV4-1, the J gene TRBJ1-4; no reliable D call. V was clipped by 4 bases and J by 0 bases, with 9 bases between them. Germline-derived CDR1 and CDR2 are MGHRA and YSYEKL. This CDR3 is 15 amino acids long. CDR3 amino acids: CASSPGLATNEKLFF. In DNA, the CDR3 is TGCGCCAGCAGCCCCGGACTCGCAACTAATGAAAAACTGTTTTTT.

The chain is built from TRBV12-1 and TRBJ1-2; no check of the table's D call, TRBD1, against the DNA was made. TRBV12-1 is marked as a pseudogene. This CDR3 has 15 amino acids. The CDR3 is CASSLNRTKTYGYTF. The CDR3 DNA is TGTGCCAGCAGCCTAAACAGGACGAAAACCTATGGCTACACCTTC.

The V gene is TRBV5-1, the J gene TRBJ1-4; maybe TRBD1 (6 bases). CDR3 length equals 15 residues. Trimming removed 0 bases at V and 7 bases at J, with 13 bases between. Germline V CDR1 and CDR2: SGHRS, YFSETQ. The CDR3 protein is CASSLEGTSGEKLFF. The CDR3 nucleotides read TGCGCCAGCAGCTTGGAGGGGACATCTGGTGAAAAACTGTTTTTT.

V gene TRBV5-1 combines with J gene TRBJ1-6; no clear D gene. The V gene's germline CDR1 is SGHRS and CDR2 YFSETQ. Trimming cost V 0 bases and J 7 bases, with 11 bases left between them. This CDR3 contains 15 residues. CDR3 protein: CASSLAKEANSPLHF. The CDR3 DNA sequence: TGCGCCAGCAGCTTGGCCAAAGAAGCCAATTCACCCCTCCACTTT.

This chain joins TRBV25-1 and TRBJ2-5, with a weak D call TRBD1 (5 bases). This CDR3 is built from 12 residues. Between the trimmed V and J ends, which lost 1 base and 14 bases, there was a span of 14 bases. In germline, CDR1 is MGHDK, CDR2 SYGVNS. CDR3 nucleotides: TGTGCCAGCAGTGAATCTTCGTCAGGGTACTACTTC. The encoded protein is CASSESSSGYYF. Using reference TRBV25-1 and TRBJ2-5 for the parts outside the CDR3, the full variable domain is EADIYQTPRYLVIGTGKKITLECSQTMGHDKMYWYQQDPGMELHLIHYSYGVNSTEKGDLSSESTVSRIRTEHFPLTLESARPSHTSQYLCASSESSSGYYFGPGTRLLVL.

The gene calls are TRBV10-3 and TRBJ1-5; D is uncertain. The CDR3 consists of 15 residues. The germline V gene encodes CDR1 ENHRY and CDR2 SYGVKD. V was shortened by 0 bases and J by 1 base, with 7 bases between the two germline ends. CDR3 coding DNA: TGTGCCATCAGTGAGTCACCGGGGAGCAATCAGCCCCAGCATTTT. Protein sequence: CAISESPGSNQPQHF.